The 21 T cell receptor beta chains below all came from one sample that was sequenced in a study of blood T cell repertoires in COVID-19. Profiled with immunoSEQ multiplex PCR; TCRdb holds only in-frame clones, not every one. This table has under 150,000 clones, less than 85% appearing once. The sequencing sample was made of peripheral blood. The receptor set was obtained from a human donor in a cohort sampled during active COVID-19.

The rearrangement uses TRBV6-4 and TRBJ2-3, with 7 bases matching TRBD2. The germline V gene has CDR1 MRHNA and CDR2 SNTAGT. The junction had 8 bases not matched to a gene; V was cut back by 3 bases and J by 2 bases. The CDR3 sequence is 16 residues long. This chain's CDR3 is CASSESGLAATDTQYF. The CDR3 DNA sequence: TGTGCCAGCAGTGAGAGTGGGCTAGCGGCCACAGATACGCAGTATTTT.

This clone was seen only a few times. The genes are TRBV9 and TRBJ2-3; tentative D call: TRBD1 (6 bases). Germline CDR1 SGDLS, CDR2 YYNGEE. The V and J ends lost 1 base and 4 bases respectively, with 13 bases between them. The length of the CDR3 is 15 residues. CDR3 protein: CASSVNSGAPDTQYF. The CDR3 DNA reads TGTGCCAGCAGCGTAAATTCAGGGGCTCCAGATACGCAGTATTTT.

The genes are TRBV28 and TRBJ2-7, with 8 bases identical to TRBD1. J gave up 4 bases and V 5 bases, and 7 bases lay outside the gene matches. This CDR3 region has 14 residues. From germline, CDR1 is MDHEN and CDR2 SYDVKM. The CDR3 reads CASSITGGKYEQYF. The CDR3 bases are TGTGCCAGCAGTATTACAGGGGGGAAATACGAGCAGTACTTC.

In this sample, this clone turned up a few times. The chain links TRBV4-3 to TRBJ2-5; tentative D call: TRBD1 (5 bases). CDR3 length equals 14 residues. The V and J ends lost 1 base and 1 base respectively, with 7 bases between them. Per germline, CDR1 LGHNA and CDR2 YSLEER. In nucleotides, the CDR3 is TGCGCCAGCAGCCAAGTTCAGGGCCAAGAGACCCAGTACTTC. This translates into CASSQVQGQETQYF.

A few counts support this clone. The J gene is TRBJ1-1, the V gene TRBV25-1; 7 bases map to TRBD1. CDR3 length: 12 amino acids. J was trimmed by 5 bases and V by 8 bases; bases with no gene match: 5. Germline V CDR1 and CDR2: MGHDK, SYGVNS. CDR3 DNA sequence: TGTGCCAGCTCACAGGGGTTGACTGAAGCTTTCTTT. Translating gives CASSQGLTEAFF.

The J gene is TRBJ2-2, the V gene TRBV5-1; 11 nucleotides line up with TRBD2. Losses at the gene ends were 3 bases for V and 4 bases for J; bases not matched to a gene: 5. The germline V gene has CDR1 SGHRS and CDR2 YFSETQ. The CDR3 contains 16 residues. The CDR3 bases are TGCGCCAGCAGCTCGGGACTAGCGGCGGGCACCGGGGAGCTGTTTTTT. It specifies CASSSGLAAGTGELFF.

The CDR3: CASSPTTGKIGEQYF. CDR3 DNA: TGTGCCAGCTCACCCACGACAGGGAAAATCGGCGAGCAGTACTTC. This chain joins TRBV18 and TRBJ2-7, with 7 bases identical to TRBD1. The V gene's germline CDR1 is KGHSH and CDR2 LQKENI. This CDR3 contains 15 residues. Trimming removed 3 bases from V and 6 bases from J; junction bases left unmatched: 11.

The V and J genes are TRBV18 and TRBJ2-7; tentatively, D is TRBD2 (6 bases). CDR3 length: 13 amino acids. The germline V and J ends were trimmed by 6 bases and 1 base, with 10 bases remaining between them. Germline CDR1 is KGHSH and CDR2 is LQKENI. The CDR3 region is CASSFRGSYEQYF. CDR3 in DNA: TGTGCCAGCTCCTTTCGGGGGTCCTACGAGCAGTACTTC.

Written as DNA, the CDR3 is TGTGCCAGCAGCCCCCGGACAGGTACGGTCCCCTACGAGCAGTACTTC. It translates to CASSPRTGTVPYEQYF. The chain couples TRBV6-2 or TRBV6-3 to TRBJ2-7; 7 nucleotides align to TRBD1. Germline lookup yields CDR1 MNHEY and CDR2 SVGEGT. Losses at the gene ends were 6 bases for V and 2 bases for J; bases not matched to a gene: 13. This CDR3 is 16 amino acids long.

The chain couples TRBV19 to TRBJ2-2; TRBD1 might be the D (5 bases). The CDR3 has 15 residues. Germline CDR1 and CDR2: LNHDA and SQIVND (reference sequence). Trimming took off 5 bases at V and 5 bases at J, with 15 bases between the two ends. The DNA of the CDR3 is TGTGCCAGTAGTCGACGACAGTCCGGTACCGGGGAGCTGTTTTTT. It specifies CASSRRQSGTGELFF.

The chain recombines TRBV11-2 with TRBJ1-6; D may be TRBD1 (6 bases). The CDR3 runs to 16 residues. Per germline, CDR1 SGHAT and CDR2 FQNNGV. V was shortened by 5 bases and J by 4 bases, with 15 bases between the two germline ends. In nucleotides, the CDR3 is TGTGCCAGCAGCAGTCGAGGACAGAATTATAATTCACCCCTCCACTTT. Encoded protein: CASSSRGQNYNSPLHF.

The CDR3 DNA reads TGTGCCAGCAGCGTCGGGACTGCACCATACAATGAGCAGTTCTTC. Its protein product is CASSVGTAPYNEQFF. This rearrangement joins TRBV9 to TRBJ2-1, with D tentatively TRBD2 (6 bases). Germline lookup yields CDR1 SGDLS and CDR2 YYNGEE. The CDR3 has 15 amino acids. Trimming left V 2 bases short and J 4 bases short, with 13 bases between.

This sequence joins TRBV6-2 or TRBV6-3 and TRBJ1-1; D is perhaps TRBD1 (6 bases). Looked up from germline, CDR1 is MNHEY and CDR2 is SVGEGT. The V gene lost 2 bases and the J gene lost 4 bases, with 11 bases spanning the gap. This CDR3 is 14 amino acids long. In DNA form, the CDR3 reads TGTGCCAGCAGTTACCTGGACAGCAGCACTGAAGCTTTCTTT. It translates to CASSYLDSSTEAFF.

J is TRBJ2-7 and V is TRBV27; 8 positions agree with TRBD2. The CDR3 covers 15 residues. Trimming took 2 bases from V and 5 from J; bases not matched to a gene: 8. The V gene's germline CDR1 is MNHEY and CDR2 SMNVEV (reference sequence). CDR3 nucleotides: TGTGCCAGCAGTTTAATAAGCGGGGGAGGAAACGAGCAGTACTTC. Protein: CASSLISGGGNEQYF.

The chain carries TRBV19 and TRBJ1-2, with no clear D. Germline CDR1 LNHDA, CDR2 SQIVND (reference sequence). There are 16 residues in the CDR3. V was clipped by 0 bases and J by 2 bases, with 13 bases between them. In DNA, the CDR3 is TGTGCCAGTAGTATAGATCCCCCAGGCAGCAACTATGGCTACACCTTC. Amino acid sequence: CASSIDPPGSNYGYTF.

The V and J genes are TRBV11-1 and TRBJ2-7, with a tentative D call TRBD2 (5 bases). The V and J ends lost 1 base and 0 bases respectively, with 7 bases between them. The CDR3 has 14 residues. Per germline, CDR1 SGHAT and CDR2 FQDESV (reference sequence). The CDR3 reads CASSLGGSSYEQYF. CDR3 nucleotides: TGTGCCAGCAGCTTAGGAGGGAGCTCCTACGAGCAGTACTTC.

V is TRBV7-9 and J is TRBJ2-5; D gene unclear. Trimming pared 3 bases from V and 4 bases from J, leaving 6 bases between. CDR1 SEHNR and CDR2 FQNEAQ come from the germline V gene (reference sequence). The CDR3 spans 12 residues. In nucleotides, the CDR3 is TGTGCCAGCAGCTTTCGAGGAGAGACCCAGTACTTC. It translates to CASSFRGETQYF.

This clone was observed a few times. The rearrangement uses TRBV27 and TRBJ1-5, with 7 bases fitting TRBD1. With V trimmed by 5 bases and J by 3 bases, 10 bases remained unmatched. Germline assignment: CDR1 MNHEY and CDR2 SMNVEV (reference sequence). The CDR3 has 16 residues. The CDR3 sequence: CASSHRKTGNNQPQHF. Written as DNA, the CDR3 is TGTGCCAGCAGTCACCGCAAGACAGGGAACAATCAGCCCCAGCATTTT.

This sequence joins TRBV15 and TRBJ2-5; 11 nucleotides agree with TRBD1. The CDR3 is 16 residues long. Per germline, CDR1 LNHNV and CDR2 YYDKDF (reference sequence). J gave up 5 bases and V 3 bases, and 8 bases lay outside the gene matches. The CDR3 DNA reads as TGTGCCACCAGCAGTGGGGGACAGGGGGGACGCGAGACCCAGTACTTC. Protein: CATSSGGQGGRETQYF.

V and J are TRBV4-3 and TRBJ2-3; D not certain. V was trimmed by 0 bases and J by 4 bases, leaving 5 bases between them. Per germline, CDR1 LGHNA and CDR2 YSLEER. The CDR3 contains 13 residues. The CDR3 coding sequence is TGCGCCAGCAGCCAAGATTATGCAGATACGCAGTATTTT. Amino acids: CASSQDYADTQYF.

The V call is TRBV4-3, the J call TRBJ2-2; tentatively, D is TRBD1 (5 bases). The V and J ends lost 0 bases and 6 bases respectively, with 11 bases between them. The CDR3 has 15 amino acids. Germline CDR1 reads LGHNA; CDR2 reads YSLEER. In nucleotides, the CDR3 is TGCGCCAGCAGCCAAGAAGGGGCGGTCCCCGGGGAGCTGTTTTTT. Protein product: CASSQEGAVPGELFF.